The T cell receptor (beta chain) described here comes from a study of blood T cells in healthy people across ages. A few counts support this clonotype. A second about 7 to 11 cycle PCR used barcoded and J-beta primers. MiXCR, run by TCRdb on the 5' RACE reads, gives a single entry per CDR3 protein. Of more than 550,000 distinct CDR3 sequences listed, about a fifth are singletons. CDR3 length: 15 amino acids. V lost 1 base and J 2 bases, leaving 9 bases between the germline ends. Germline V gene sequence: CDR1 SGHTA, CDR2 FQGNSA. Sequencing was done on a sample of blood. The chain has TRBV7-2 and TRBJ2-1; D unresolved. This TCR was recovered from a man between 65 and 79 years old in good health. The chain's CDR3 is CASSLVALAYNEQFF. CDR3 sequence (DNA): TGTGCCAGCAGCTTAGTAGCCTTGGCCTACAATGAGCAGTTCTTC.